Below, 24 T cell receptor beta chains from the same sample are listed, as sequenced in a study of T cells in Graves' hyperthyroidism and ophthalmopathy. TCR beta CDR3 regions were amplified from RNA. An initial round of RT-PCR targeting the TCR CDR3 relied on the HTBI primer set. TCRdb recomputed calls from the multiplex PCR reads with MiXCR, one row per CDR3 protein. The table lists approximately 740,000 distinct CDR3 sequences, roughly 15% of them singletons. Source material: blood. Receptors were obtained from a woman aged 18-30 years with Graves' hyperthyroidism.

This clonotype occurred a few times. The V and J genes are TRBV5-6 and TRBJ2-7, with TRBD1 as a possible D gene (6 bases). CDR1 is SGHDT, CDR2 YYEEEE, per germline. The CDR3 covers 13 residues. Trimming took off 4 bases at V and 3 bases at J, with 11 bases between the two ends. The CDR3 loop is CASSHGTNYEQYF. As DNA, the CDR3 is TGTGCCAGCAGCCACGGGACAAACTACGAGCAGTACTTC.

This clonotype came up many times. This rearrangement joins TRBV28 to TRBJ1-3; D uncertain. CDR1 is MDHEN and CDR2 is SYDVKM in the germline V gene. Trimming removed 2 bases from V and 0 bases from J, with 5 bases in between. The CDR3 totals 14 residues. The CDR3 region is CASSLGVSGNTIYF. CDR3 DNA: TGTGCCAGCAGTTTAGGGGTCTCTGGAAACACCATATATTTT.

This clonotype came up many times. The J gene is TRBJ2-7, the V gene TRBV2; the D gene could be TRBD1 or TRBD2 (5 bases each). Between the trimmed V and J ends, which lost 7 bases and 1 base, there was a span of 17 bases. This CDR3 is built from 15 residues. The germline V gene encodes CDR1 SNHLY and CDR2 FYNNEI. The CDR3 region is CASTTMLGDSYEQYF. The CDR3 bases are TGTGCCAGCACCACCATGCTGGGGGATTCCTACGAGCAGTACTTC.

To note about this clonotype: One junction end does not reproduce the germline sequence, and a read error may be involved. V and J are TRBV7-2 and TRBJ2-4; unclear D gene. The germline V gene encodes CDR1 SGHTA and CDR2 FQGNSA. CDR3 length: 13 amino acids. CDR3 in amino acids: CAGSYERKNIQYF. The CDR3 nucleotides read TGTGCCGGCAGCTACGAGAGGAAAAACATTCAGTACTTC.

In this sample, this clonotype turned up a few times. This chain joins TRBV2 and TRBJ2-7, with 8 nucleotides matching TRBD2. The germline CDR1 and CDR2 sequences are SNHLY and FYNNEI. This CDR3 comprises 17 residues. The V gene end was trimmed by 6 bases and the J gene end by 6 bases; junction bases not matched to a gene: 19. CDR3 amino acids: CASRGSTSGKGGSEQYF. Written as DNA, the CDR3 is TGTGCCAGCAGAGGAAGTACTAGCGGAAAGGGGGGCTCCGAGCAGTACTTC. The entire variable domain, with the rest obtained from reference TRBV2 and TRBJ2-7, is as follows: EPEVTQTPSHQVTQMGQEVILRCVPISNHLYFYWYRQILGQKVEFLVSFYNNEISEKSEIFDDQFSVERPDGSNFTLKIRSTKLEDSAMYFCASRGSTSGKGGSEQYFGPGTRLTVT.

This clonotype was recorded many times. The chain links TRBV19 to TRBJ1-1; D call uncertain. Between the trimmed V and J ends, which lost 2 bases and 7 bases, there was a span of 11 bases. The CDR3 runs to 13 residues. Germline V lookup: CDR1 LNHDA, CDR2 SQIVND (reference sequence). Written as DNA, the CDR3 is TGTGCCAGTAGTATAATCCATCAAAGTGAAGCTTTCTTT. Translated, it gives CASSIIHQSEAFF.

This clonotype has ten or more counts. The V call is TRBV28, the J call TRBJ2-1; D possibly uses TRBD1 or TRBD2 (5 bases each). The CDR3 totals 14 residues. V was pared by 2 bases and J by 6 bases, with 11 bases between. Germline V lookup: CDR1 MDHEN, CDR2 SYDVKM. This CDR3 reads CASSLGTAGNEQFF. In DNA form, the CDR3 reads TGTGCCAGCAGTTTAGGGACGGCTGGCAATGAGCAGTTCTTC. Full variable domain (outside the CDR3, taken from reference TRBV28 and TRBJ2-1): DVKVTQSSRYLVKRTGEKVFLECVQDMDHENMFWYRQDPGLGLRLIYFSYDVKMKEKGDIPEGYSVSREKKERFSLILESASTNQTSMYLCASSLGTAGNEQFFGPGTRLTVL.

This chain joins TRBV20-1 and TRBJ1-1; 9 nucleotides agree with TRBD1. The germline V gene encodes CDR1 DFQATT and CDR2 SNEGSKA (reference sequence). This CDR3 region has 14 residues. V trimming: 4 bases; J trimming: 4 bases; junction bases outside the gene matches: 7. For the CDR3, the DNA is TGCAGTGCTACCTTCTGGGACAGGGCCACTGAAGCTTTCTTT. It translates to CSATFWDRATEAFF.

The chain is built from TRBV19 and TRBJ2-7; 7 nucleotides line up with TRBD2. The V gene end was trimmed by 5 bases and the J gene end by 0 bases; junction bases not matched to a gene: 10. Germline V CDR1 and CDR2: LNHDA, SQIVND (reference sequence). The CDR3 has 16 amino acids. As DNA, the CDR3 is TGTGCCAGTAGTCCTAGACTAGCCGAAAGCTCCTACGAGCAGTACTTC. Its protein product is CASSPRLAESSYEQYF.

This chain links TRBV29-1 with TRBJ2-1, with D perhaps matching TRBD1 (5 bases). The germline gives CDR1 SQVTM, CDR2 ANQGSEA. The length of the CDR3 is 12 residues. Trimming shortened V by 4 bases and J by 2 bases, and 6 bases separated the two germline ends. CDR3 sequence (DNA): TGCAGCGTTGGGGGCCCCTACAATGAGCAGTTCTTC. It yields the protein CSVGGPYNEQFF.

This clonotype was counted ten times or more. The chain links TRBV4-1 to TRBJ2-5; 9 nucleotides agree with TRBD2. Germline-derived CDR1 and CDR2 are MGHRA and YSYEKL. Germline trimming cut 3 bases from V and 3 bases from J; bases unmatched to any gene: 11. This CDR3 comprises 17 residues. DNA of the CDR3: TGCGCCAGCAGCCATCCTCGGACTAGCGCTACCGAAGAGACCCAGTACTTC. Encoded protein: CASSHPRTSATEETQYF.

This clonotype was seen a handful of times. The V and J genes are TRBV29-1 and TRBJ1-2; D perhaps matches TRBD1 (5 bases). Germline loops: CDR1 SQVTM, CDR2 ANQGSEA. CDR3 size: 12 residues. Trimming took off 5 bases at V and 6 bases at J, with 13 bases between the two ends. The CDR3 DNA is TGCAGCGTTAACCCCAGGGAGCATGGCTACACCTTC. Residues: CSVNPREHGYTF.

To note about this clonotype: This may arise from a read error, as a much more abundant clone is one base away. Because it lacks the conserved phenylalanine or tryptophan at the end, this CDR3 is likely a read error. This chain links TRBV20-1 with TRBJ2-1; 11 bases align to TRBD2. With 6 bases clipped from V and 3 bases from J, the junction kept 10 bases outside the gene matches. CDR1 DFQATT and CDR2 SNEGSKA come from the germline V gene (reference sequence). CDR3 size: 16 residues. CDR3 sequence (DNA): TGCAGTGCAGAGGGGGGACTAGCGGACCTCTACAATGAGCAGTTCATC. It codes for CSAEGGLADLYNEQFI.

This clonotype was picked up many times. The genes are TRBV28 and TRBJ2-7; D is unresolved. CDR3 length: 12 residues. The ends were cut back, 6 bases at V and 0 bases at J, with 6 bases in the middle. Germline CDR1 is MDHEN and CDR2 is SYDVKM. DNA of the CDR3: TGTGCCAGCAGGAAAAGCTCCTACGAGCAGTACTTC. Protein product: CASRKSSYEQYF.

The genes are TRBV20-1 and TRBJ1-5, with D possibly being TRBD1 (5 bases). V lost 3 bases and J lost 5, with 17 bases in between. CDR1 DFQATT and CDR2 SNEGSKA come from the germline V gene (reference sequence). The CDR3 spans 15 residues. The DNA of the CDR3 is TGCAGTGCTAGGTTTGGGCAGGGCGCCGATCAGCCCCAGCATTTT. Translated, it gives CSARFGQGADQPQHF.

With respect to this clonotype: Since no conserved phenylalanine or tryptophan closes the CDR3, a read error is the likely cause. V and J are TRBV27 and TRBJ1-1; TRBD1 agrees at 7 bases. The V gene's germline CDR1 is MNHEY and CDR2 SMNVEV (reference sequence). The CDR3 length is 14 residues. V shed 2 bases, J shed 5 bases, and the junction held 5 bases outside the gene matches. The CDR3 loop is CASSLGGGGTEAFL. CDR3 coding DNA: TGTGCCAGCAGTTTAGGAGGGGGCGGGACTGAAGCTTTCCTT.

This clonotype was counted ten times or more. CDR3 sequence reads: CASSPRLSGPYEQYF. DNA for the CDR3: TGTGCCAGCAGCCCCCGCTTGAGCGGCCCCTACGAGCAGTACTTC. The chain employs TRBV13 and TRBJ2-7, with a tentative D call TRBD2 (5 bases). Trimming left V 5 bases short and J 2 bases short, with 16 bases between. The CDR3 loop spans 15 amino acids. Looked up from germline, CDR1 is PRHDT and CDR2 is FYEKMQ (reference sequence).

This clonotype was seen a handful of times. The rearrangement links TRBV7-9 to TRBJ2-1; 7 nucleotides match TRBD2. There are 19 residues in the CDR3. Looked up from germline, CDR1 is SEHNR and CDR2 is FQNEAQ (reference sequence). V dropped 0 bases and J dropped 1; count of bases not matched to a gene: 12. The CDR3 DNA reads TGTGCCAGCAGCTTAGCGGGAGGGTACAGCGGAACTTCCTACAATGAGCAGTTCTTC. It yields the protein CASSLAGGYSGTSYNEQFF.

This clonotype was detected many times. The chain has TRBV11-2 and TRBJ1-6; D remains unclear. The CDR3 consists of 15 residues. Per the germline V gene, CDR1 is SGHAT and CDR2 is FQNNGV. Trimming left V 3 bases short and J 3 bases short, with 9 bases between. In DNA form, the CDR3 reads TGTGCCAGCAGCTTTCAGAGCGACTATAATTCACCCCTCCACTTT. This translates into CASSFQSDYNSPLHF.

The V and J genes are TRBV29-1 and TRBJ2-7, with TRBD2 as a possible D gene (6 bases). This CDR3 region has 13 residues. Trimming cost V 7 bases and J 6 bases, with 19 bases left between them. Germline-derived CDR1 and CDR2 are SQVTM and ANQGSEA. The CDR3 sequence: CSAQGGIAREQYF. In DNA, the CDR3 is TGCAGCGCTCAAGGCGGGATAGCTCGCGAGCAGTACTTC.

This clonotype occurred many times. The genes are TRBV7-3 and TRBJ2-3, with D possibly being TRBD1 or TRBD2 (5 bases each). Germline CDR1 and CDR2: SGHTA and FQGTGA. Trimming stripped 2 bases from V and 1 base from J, with 7 bases between. This CDR3 contains 14 residues. CDR3 in DNA: TGTGCCAGCAGCTTAGGGACCCGCACAGATACGCAGTATTTT. Amino acid sequence: CASSLGTRTDTQYF.

This clonotype came up many times. The chain uses TRBV6-6 and TRBJ2-7, with 10 bases that match TRBD2. J gave up 0 bases and V 2 bases, and 4 bases lay outside the gene matches. The germline V gene encodes CDR1 MNHNY and CDR2 SVGAGI (reference sequence). The CDR3 consists of 16 residues. CDR3 in DNA: TGTGCCAGCAGTTACGGGGCTAGCGGGAGCTCCTACGAGCAGTACTTC. This codes for CASSYGASGSSYEQYF.

This clonotype was found a few times. V usage is TRBV7-2 and J usage is TRBJ2-2; D unclear. This CDR3 region has 16 residues. V was pared by 2 bases and J by 4 bases, with 14 bases between. CDR1 SGHTA and CDR2 FQGNSA come from the germline V gene. The chain's CDR3 is CASSLLPAPATGELFF. CDR3 bases: TGTGCCAGCAGCTTACTCCCCGCTCCAGCCACCGGGGAGCTGTTTTTT.

This clonotype occurred many times. The chain joins TRBV6-1 to TRBJ2-5; TRBD2 matches 7 bases. The CDR3 loop spans 13 amino acids. Germline CDR1 MNHNS, CDR2 SASEGT. V shed 2 bases, J shed 5 bases, and the junction held 2 bases outside the gene matches. DNA for the CDR3: TGTGCCAGCAGTGAATGGCGGGAGGAGACCCAGTACTTC. Protein: CASSEWREETQYF.